Below are 16 T cell receptor beta chains sequenced from a single sample in a study of a mutant IDH1 vaccine in newly diagnosed glioma. Their antigen targets remain unknown. Sequenced by immunoSEQ multiplex PCR; TCRdb stores in-frame clones only, minus some. The profile covers approximately 60,000 clones, with about 74% appearing a single time and roughly 5% taken by the ten largest. As for time point: week 35, safety follow-up. In the vaccine, a single dose held 300 ug of the mutant IDH1 20-mer peptide, along with topical imiquimod. Source: PBMCs, taken from a glioma patient whose treatment included an IDH1 peptide vaccine. These receptors were taken from a man aged 50-59 years with glioma.

The V call is TRBV2, the J call TRBJ1-4; 7 positions match TRBD1. With 0 bases clipped from V and 6 bases from J, the junction kept 4 bases outside the gene matches. The CDR3 contains 15 residues. Germline V gives CDR1 SNHLY, CDR2 FYNNEI. The CDR3 spells CASSEAPRGDEKLFF. The CDR3 DNA reads as TGTGCCAGCAGTGAAGCTCCCAGGGGGGATGAAAAACTGTTTTTT.

The genes are TRBV7-6 and TRBJ1-5; D remains ambiguous. CDR3 size: 12 residues. Germline CDR1 is SGHVS and CDR2 is FNYEAQ. Trimming shortened V by 2 bases and J by 5 bases, and 4 bases separated the two germline ends. CDR3 sequence reads: CASSLLHQPQHF. The CDR3 DNA follows: TGTGCCAGCAGCTTACTTCATCAGCCCCAGCATTTT.

This clone is a singleton in its sample. The chain joins TRBV14 to TRBJ2-1; D may be TRBD2 (5 bases). The CDR3 is 14 amino acids. Trimming shortened V by 4 bases and J by 7 bases, and 14 bases separated the two germline ends. Per germline, CDR1 SGHDN and CDR2 FVKESK. CDR3 protein: CASSPSLSRNEQFF. CDR3 coding DNA: TGTGCCAGCAGCCCTAGCCTTTCTCGGAATGAGCAGTTCTTC.

V is TRBV5-1 and J is TRBJ1-4, with D hard to call. The V end lost 3 bases, the J end lost 6 bases, and 9 bases lay between the germline ends. This CDR3 has 13 amino acids. Germline V gene sequence: CDR1 SGHRS, CDR2 YFSETQ. The CDR3 protein is CASSSSDHEKLFF. The CDR3 region has the DNA TGCGCCAGCAGCTCCAGTGATCATGAAAAACTGTTTTTT.

V usage is TRBV10-3 and J usage is TRBJ2-7; TRBD2 agrees at 7 bases. The length of the CDR3 is 16 residues. V gave up 10 bases and J gave up 0 bases; unmatched junction bases: 15. Germline V lookup: CDR1 ENHRY, CDR2 SYGVKD. The CDR3 region has the DNA TGTGCCACCCGGGGCGGGGCCGGGAGGAGCTCCTACGAGCAGTACTTC. This translates into CATRGGAGRSSYEQYF.

This chain links TRBV6-5 with TRBJ1-5; 11 bases map to TRBD1. V gave up 5 bases and J gave up 7 bases; unmatched junction bases: 7. Germline V gene lookup returns CDR1 MNHEY and CDR2 SVGAGI. CDR3 size: 15 residues. DNA for the CDR3: TGTGCCAGCAGTCGGACAGGGGGCGTTGGACAGCCCCAGCATTTT. Amino acids: CASSRTGGVGQPQHF.

The CDR3 spells CASSSGRGDLYNEQFF. In nucleotides, the CDR3 is TGCGCCAGCAGCTCCGGAAGGGGGGACCTCTACAATGAGCAGTTCTTC. V and J are TRBV5-1 and TRBJ2-1; D may match TRBD1 or TRBD2 (6 bases each). CDR1 and CDR2 from the germline V gene are SGHRS and YFSETQ. Trimming removed 3 bases from V and 3 bases from J, with 16 bases in between. The CDR3 extends over 16 amino acids.

This clone was observed a single time. The junction shows a germline mismatch at one end, possibly a read error. The J gene is TRBJ1-5, the V gene TRBV5-6; D might be TRBD1 (6 bases). Germline V gives CDR1 SGHDT, CDR2 YYEEEE. The CDR3 consists of 13 residues. The CDR3, as DNA: TGTGCCAGCAGCTTGAAAGGGGGGGCGCGACAGAAGTTT. Residues: CASSLKGGARQKF.

Concerning this clone itself: Being one base from a much bigger clone, this may be a read error. Other DNA sequences from this sample encode an identical CDR3 as well. The chain carries TRBV30 and TRBJ2-6; no clear D gene. The germline V gene encodes CDR1 GTSNPN and CDR2 SVGIG (reference sequence). Trimming shortened V by 0 bases and J by 0 bases, and 3 bases separated the two germline ends. CDR3 length: 14 residues. The CDR3 sequence: CAWSVGSGANVLTF. In DNA, the CDR3 is TGTGCCTGGAGTGTAGGCTCTGGGGCCAACGTCCTGACTTTC. Based on the CDR3 plus reference TRBV30 and TRBJ2-6, the full variable domain is SQTIHQWPATLVQPVGSPLSLECTVEGTSNPNLYWYRQAAGRGLQLLFYSVGIGQISSEVPQNLSASRPQDRQFILSSKKLLLSDSGFYLCAWSVGSGANVLTFGAGSRLTVL.

The genes are TRBV27 and TRBJ2-7; unclear D gene. This CDR3 is built from 14 residues. The V and J ends lost 4 bases and 9 bases respectively, with 19 bases between them. Germline V gene data show CDR1 as MNHEY and CDR2 as SMNVEV (reference sequence). The chain's CDR3 is CASSSSNDLRAQYF. DNA of the CDR3: TGTGCCAGCAGTTCCAGCAATGATCTACGAGCGCAGTACTTC.

The chain carries TRBV7-9 and TRBJ1-5; the D gene is possibly TRBD1 (5 bases). The CDR3 is 15 residues long. Deletions cut 5 bases from V and 0 bases from J, with 11 bases between. Germline lookup yields CDR1 SEHNR and CDR2 FQNEAQ (reference sequence). CDR3 amino acids: CASSLGGYSNQPQHF. CDR3 DNA sequence: TGTGCCAGCAGCCTGGGGGGGTATAGCAATCAGCCCCAGCATTTT.

This clone was seen just once. V is TRBV6-6 and J is TRBJ2-2, with TRBD2 as a possible D gene (5 bases). The V end was cut by 6 bases, the J end by 5 bases, with 13 bases between. The germline V gene has CDR1 MNHNY and CDR2 SVGAGI (reference sequence). The CDR3 has 14 amino acids. CDR3 amino acids: CASRDRTGTGELFF. The CDR3 coding sequence is TGTGCCAGCAGGGACCGAACGGGGACCGGGGAGCTGTTTTTT.

The chain combines TRBV7-8 with TRBJ1-2; D is unresolved. Trimming cost V 4 bases and J 8 bases, with 20 bases left between them. CDR1 and CDR2 from the germline V gene are SGHVS and FQNEAQ. This CDR3 comprises 15 residues. The CDR3 sequence is CASSSTSVEPRGYTF. The DNA for the CDR3 is TGTGCCAGCAGCTCGACTTCGGTTGAACCACGGGGCTACACCTTC.

The chain employs TRBV7-9 and TRBJ2-7; D remains unclear. The CDR3 sequence is 14 residues long. The V and J ends lost 1 base and 6 bases respectively, with 13 bases between them. The germline V gene has CDR1 SEHNR and CDR2 FQNEAQ (reference sequence). DNA for the CDR3: TGTGCCAGCAGCTTAGTCCCAGGCCCGGGCGAGCAGTACTTC. Amino acid sequence: CASSLVPGPGEQYF. The full variable domain, completed using reference TRBV7-9 and TRBJ2-7, is DTGVSQNPRHKITKRGQNVTFRCDPISEHNRLYWYRQTLGQGPEFLTYFQNEAQLEKSRLLSDRFSAERPKGSFSTLEIQRTEQGDSAMYLCASSLVPGPGEQYFGPGTRLTVT.

J is TRBJ1-4 and V is TRBV27; 7 bases are a match to TRBD1. Germline V gives CDR1 MNHEY, CDR2 SMNVEV (reference sequence). Unmatched junction bases numbered 6, after V lost 2 bases and J lost 3 bases. The CDR3 is made up of 16 amino acids. The DNA of the CDR3 is TGTGCCAGCAGTTTAATTCCGACAGGGTCTAATGAAAAACTGTTTTTT. Translating it yields CASSLIPTGSNEKLFF.

The chain links TRBV19 to TRBJ2-7, with D possibly being TRBD2 (7 bases). The CDR3 sequence is 14 residues long. Trimming took off 7 bases at V and 1 base at J, with 14 bases between the two ends. Germline CDR1 is LNHDA and CDR2 is SQIVND (reference sequence). The CDR3 here is CASKGGQNSYEQYF. The CDR3 coding sequence is TGTGCCAGTAAGGGGGGGCAGAATTCCTACGAGCAGTACTTC.